Included here is one T cell receptor (beta chain) sequence, with context. Samples came from patients with localized non-small cell lung adenocarcinoma. CDR1 is MGHDK, CDR2 SYGVNS, per germline. This CDR3 spans 14 amino acids. The entry originates in a study of CD4 and CD8 cells across lung adenocarcinoma regions. TCRdb redid the calling of the PCR reads with MiXCR, one entry per CDR3 protein. The sample has roughly 19,000 distinct CDR3 sequences; roughly half are singletons. The chain employs TRBV25-1 and TRBJ2-1, with D tentatively TRBD2 (6 bases). The DNA end favors TRBJ2-5, so the J call may be wrong. Sequencing was done on a sample of CD8+ T cells from the center of a lung tumor. The TCR was taken from a female donor with lung adenocarcinoma. The CD4 and CD8 labels of this study may be unreliable. CDR3 amino acids: CASSIPGEVETQYF. CDR3 bases: TGTGCCAGCAGTATACCGGGGGAGGTGGAGACCCAGTACTTC.